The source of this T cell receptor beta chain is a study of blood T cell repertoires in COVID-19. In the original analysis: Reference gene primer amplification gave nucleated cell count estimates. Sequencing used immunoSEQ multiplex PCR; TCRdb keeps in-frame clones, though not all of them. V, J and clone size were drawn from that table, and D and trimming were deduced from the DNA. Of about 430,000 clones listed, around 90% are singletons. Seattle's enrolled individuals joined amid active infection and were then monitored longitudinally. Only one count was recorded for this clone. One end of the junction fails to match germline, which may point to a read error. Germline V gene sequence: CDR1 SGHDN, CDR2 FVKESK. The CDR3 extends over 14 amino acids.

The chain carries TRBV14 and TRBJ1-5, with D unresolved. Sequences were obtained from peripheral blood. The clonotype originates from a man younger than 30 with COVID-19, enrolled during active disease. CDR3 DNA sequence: TGTGCCAGCAGCGAAGATGGCACCAATCAGCCCCAGCATTTT. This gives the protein CASSEDGTNQPQHF.